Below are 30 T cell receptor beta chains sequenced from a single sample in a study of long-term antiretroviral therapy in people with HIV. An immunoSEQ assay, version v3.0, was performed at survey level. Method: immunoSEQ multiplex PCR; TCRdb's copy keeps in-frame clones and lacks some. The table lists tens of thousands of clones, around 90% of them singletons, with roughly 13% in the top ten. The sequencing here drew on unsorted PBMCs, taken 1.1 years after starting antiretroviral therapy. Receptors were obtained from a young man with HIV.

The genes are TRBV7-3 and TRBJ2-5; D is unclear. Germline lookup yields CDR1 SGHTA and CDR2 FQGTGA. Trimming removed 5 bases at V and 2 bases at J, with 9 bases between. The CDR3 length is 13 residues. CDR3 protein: CASSRSGQETQYF. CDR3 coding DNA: TGTGCCAGCAGCCGGTCCGGGCAAGAGACCCAGTACTTC.

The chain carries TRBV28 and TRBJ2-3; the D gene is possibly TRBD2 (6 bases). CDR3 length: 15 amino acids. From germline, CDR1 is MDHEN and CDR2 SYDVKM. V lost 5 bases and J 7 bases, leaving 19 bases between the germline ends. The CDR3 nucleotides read TGTGCCAGCAGTCCCCTGGCGGAGGGGTCTCATACGCAGTATTTT. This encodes CASSPLAEGSHTQYF.

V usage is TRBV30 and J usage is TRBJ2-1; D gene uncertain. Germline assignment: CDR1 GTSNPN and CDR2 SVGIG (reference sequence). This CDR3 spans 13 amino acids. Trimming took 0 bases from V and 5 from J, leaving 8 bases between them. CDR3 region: CAWSVPQNNEQFF. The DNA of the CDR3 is TGTGCCTGGAGTGTACCGCAGAACAATGAGCAGTTCTTC.

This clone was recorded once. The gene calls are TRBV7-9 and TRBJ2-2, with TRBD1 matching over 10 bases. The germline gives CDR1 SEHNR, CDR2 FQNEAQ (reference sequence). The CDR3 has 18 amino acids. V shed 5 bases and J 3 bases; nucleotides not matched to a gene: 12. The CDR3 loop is CASSTPGGTGEDTGELFF. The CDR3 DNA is TGTGCCAGCAGCACTCCGGGGGGGACAGGGGAGGACACCGGGGAGCTGTTTTTT.

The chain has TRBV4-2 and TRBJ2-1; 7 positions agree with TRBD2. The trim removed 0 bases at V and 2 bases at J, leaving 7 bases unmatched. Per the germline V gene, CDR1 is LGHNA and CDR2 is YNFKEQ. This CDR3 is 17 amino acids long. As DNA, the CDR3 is TGTGCCAGCAGCCAAGATTTCCGCGGGAGCACCTACAATGAGCAGTTCTTC. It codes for CASSQDFRGSTYNEQFF.

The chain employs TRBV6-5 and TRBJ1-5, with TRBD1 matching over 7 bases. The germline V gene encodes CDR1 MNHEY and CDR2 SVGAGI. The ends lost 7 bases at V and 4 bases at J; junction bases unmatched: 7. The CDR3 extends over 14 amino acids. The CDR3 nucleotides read TGTGCCAGCACCAGACAGGGAAGTAATCAGCCCCAGCATTTT. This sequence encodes CASTRQGSNQPQHF.

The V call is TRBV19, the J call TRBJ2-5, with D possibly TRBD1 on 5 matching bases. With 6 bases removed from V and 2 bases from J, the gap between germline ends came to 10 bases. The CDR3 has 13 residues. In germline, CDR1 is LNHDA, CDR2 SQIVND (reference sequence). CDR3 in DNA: TGTGCCAGTAGCCCAGGGTATCAAGAGACCCAGTACTTC. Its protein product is CASSPGYQETQYF.

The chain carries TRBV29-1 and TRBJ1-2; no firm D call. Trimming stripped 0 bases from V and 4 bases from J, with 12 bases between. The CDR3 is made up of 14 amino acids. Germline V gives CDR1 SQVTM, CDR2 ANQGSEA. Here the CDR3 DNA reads TGCAGCGTTGAAGATCGTCAACATAGCTATGGCTACACCTTC. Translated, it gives CSVEDRQHSYGYTF.

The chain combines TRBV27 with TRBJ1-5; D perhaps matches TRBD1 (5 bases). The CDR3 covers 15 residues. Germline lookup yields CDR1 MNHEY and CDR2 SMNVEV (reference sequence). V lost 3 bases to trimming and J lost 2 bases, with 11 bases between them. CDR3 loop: CASSFGGDGNQPQHF. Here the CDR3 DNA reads TGTGCCAGCAGTTTCGGGGGAGACGGCAATCAGCCCCAGCATTTT.

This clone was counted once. CDR3 sequence reads: CASSRAGASSYNEQFF. In DNA form, the CDR3 reads TGTGCCAGCAGCCGAGCGGGGGCTAGCTCCTACAATGAGCAGTTCTTC. This chain uses TRBV5-4 with TRBJ2-1, with 8 bases that match TRBD2. Germline CDR1 and CDR2: SGHNT and YYREEE (reference sequence). Trimming removed 4 bases from V and 0 bases from J; junction bases left unmatched: 6. CDR3 length: 16 amino acids.

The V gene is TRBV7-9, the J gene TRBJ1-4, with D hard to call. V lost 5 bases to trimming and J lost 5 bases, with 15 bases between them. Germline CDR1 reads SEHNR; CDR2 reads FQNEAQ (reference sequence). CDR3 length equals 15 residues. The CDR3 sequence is CASSLRTVLNEKLFF. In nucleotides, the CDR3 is TGTGCCAGCAGCCTTCGGACTGTTCTAAATGAAAAACTGTTTTTT.

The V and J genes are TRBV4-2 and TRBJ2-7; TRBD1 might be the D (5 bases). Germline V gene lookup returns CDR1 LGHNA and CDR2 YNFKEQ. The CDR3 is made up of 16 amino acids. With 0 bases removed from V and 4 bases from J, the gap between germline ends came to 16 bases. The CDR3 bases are TGTGCCAGCAGCCAAGAACAGCGACAGACATTTTACGAGCAGTACTTC. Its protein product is CASSQEQRQTFYEQYF.

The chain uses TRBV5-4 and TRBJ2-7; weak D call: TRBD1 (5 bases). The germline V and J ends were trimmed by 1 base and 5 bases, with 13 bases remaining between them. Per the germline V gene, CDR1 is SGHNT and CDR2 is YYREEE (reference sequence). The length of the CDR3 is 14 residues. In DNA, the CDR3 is TGTGCCAGCAGCTTGAAGGGTAGGGGTCACGAGCAGTACTTC. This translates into CASSLKGRGHEQYF.

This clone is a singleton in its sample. In nucleotides, the CDR3 is TGCGCCAGCAGCTTGAACAGTCGGGCTAGCACAGATACGCAGTATTTT. This sequence encodes CASSLNSRASTDTQYF. This chain links TRBV5-1 with TRBJ2-3; D is undetermined. The germline CDR1 and CDR2 sequences are SGHRS and YFSETQ. The CDR3 is 16 amino acids. The V and J ends lost 1 base and 0 bases respectively, with 12 bases between them.

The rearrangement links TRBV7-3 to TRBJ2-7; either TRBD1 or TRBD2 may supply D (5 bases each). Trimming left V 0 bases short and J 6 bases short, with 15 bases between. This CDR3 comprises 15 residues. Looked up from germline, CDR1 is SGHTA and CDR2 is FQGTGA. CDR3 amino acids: CASSLTGTLPPEQYF. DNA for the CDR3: TGTGCCAGCAGCTTAACTGGGACCTTACCCCCCGAGCAGTACTTC.

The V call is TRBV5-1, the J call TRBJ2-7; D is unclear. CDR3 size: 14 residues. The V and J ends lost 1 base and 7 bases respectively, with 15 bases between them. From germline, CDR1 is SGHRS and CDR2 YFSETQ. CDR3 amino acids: CASSLSTPFGEQYF. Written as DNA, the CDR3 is TGCGCCAGCAGCTTGAGTACACCTTTTGGAGAGCAGTACTTC. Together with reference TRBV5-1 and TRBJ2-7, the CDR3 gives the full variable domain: KAGVTQTPRYLIKTRGQQVTLSCSPISGHRSVSWYQQTPGQGLQFLFEYFSETQRNKGNFPGRFSGRQFSNSRSEMNVSTLELGDSALYLCASSLSTPFGEQYFGPGTRLTVT.

This chain's CDR3 is CASSSPGQGASEQYF. CDR3 nucleotides: TGTGCCAGCAGTTCCCCGGGACAGGGGGCTTCCGAGCAGTACTTC. This chain links TRBV28 with TRBJ2-7; 12 positions agree with TRBD1. The CDR3 is made up of 15 amino acids. Germline CDR1 reads MDHEN; CDR2 reads SYDVKM. V trimming: 4 bases; J trimming: 6 bases; junction bases outside the gene matches: 7.

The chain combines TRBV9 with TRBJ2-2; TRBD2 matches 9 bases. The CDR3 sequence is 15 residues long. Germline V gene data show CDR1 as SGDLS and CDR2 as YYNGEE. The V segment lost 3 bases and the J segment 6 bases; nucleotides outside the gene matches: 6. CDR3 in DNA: TGTGCCAGCAGCGCCGGACTAGCGTGGGCCGGGGAGCTGTTTTTT. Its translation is CASSAGLAWAGELFF.

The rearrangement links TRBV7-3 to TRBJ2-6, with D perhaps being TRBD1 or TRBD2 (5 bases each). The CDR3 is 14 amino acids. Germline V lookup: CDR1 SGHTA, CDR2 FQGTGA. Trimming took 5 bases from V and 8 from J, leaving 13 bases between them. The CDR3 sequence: CASSRGAPSNVLTF. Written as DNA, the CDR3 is TGTGCCAGCAGCCGAGGGGCCCCGTCCAACGTCCTGACTTTC.

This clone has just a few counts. CDR3 sequence reads: CASRRDGYYF. The CDR3 DNA follows: TGTGCCAGCCGCCGGGACGGCTATTACTTC. V gene TRBV28 combines with J gene TRBJ2-7, with D perhaps being TRBD1 or TRBD2 (5 bases each). This CDR3 has 10 residues. Per germline, CDR1 MDHEN and CDR2 SYDVKM. The V and J ends lost 8 bases and 13 bases respectively, with 15 bases between them.

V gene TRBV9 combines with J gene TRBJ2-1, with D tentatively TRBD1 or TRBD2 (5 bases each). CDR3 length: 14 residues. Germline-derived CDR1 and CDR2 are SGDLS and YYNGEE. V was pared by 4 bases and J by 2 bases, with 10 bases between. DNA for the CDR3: TGTGCCAGCAGCCCAGGGACGGCCTACAATGAGCAGTTCTTC. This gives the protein CASSPGTAYNEQFF.

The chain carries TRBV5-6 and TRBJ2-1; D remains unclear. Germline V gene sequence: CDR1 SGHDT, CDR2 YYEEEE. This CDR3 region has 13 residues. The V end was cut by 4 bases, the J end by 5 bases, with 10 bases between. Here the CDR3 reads CASSDTLNNEQFF. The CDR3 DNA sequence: TGTGCCAGCAGCGATACCTTAAACAATGAGCAGTTCTTC.

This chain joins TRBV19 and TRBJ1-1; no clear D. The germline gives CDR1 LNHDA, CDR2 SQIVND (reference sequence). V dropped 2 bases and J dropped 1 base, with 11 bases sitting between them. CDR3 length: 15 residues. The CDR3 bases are TGTGCCAGTAGTATACCCCAAGACGCGAACACTGAAGCTTTCTTT. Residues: CASSIPQDANTEAFF.

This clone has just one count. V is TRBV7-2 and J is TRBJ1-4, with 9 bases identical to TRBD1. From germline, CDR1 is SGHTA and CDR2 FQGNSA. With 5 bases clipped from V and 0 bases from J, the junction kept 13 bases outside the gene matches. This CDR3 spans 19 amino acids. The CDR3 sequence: CASSGRTGTGTATNEKLFF. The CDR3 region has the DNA TGTGCCAGCAGCGGACGTACCGGGACAGGGACAGCAACTAATGAAAAACTGTTTTTT. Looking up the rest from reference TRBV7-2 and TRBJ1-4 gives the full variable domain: GAGVSQSPSNKVTEKGKDVELRCDPISGHTALYWYRQSLGQGLEFLIYFQGNSAPDKSGLPSDRFSAERTGGSVSTLTIQRTQQEDSAVYLCASSGRTGTGTATNEKLFFGSGTQLSVL.

In DNA form, the CDR3 reads TGTGCCAGCAGATCAACCGCGACAGGATCTGGAGAGCAGTACTTC. This sequence encodes CASRSTATGSGEQYF. This chain joins TRBV6-6 and TRBJ2-7; D possibly corresponds to TRBD1 (6 bases). Germline-derived CDR1 and CDR2 are MNHNY and SVGAGI (reference sequence). V lost 6 bases and J lost 7, with 22 bases in between. The CDR3 is 15 amino acids.

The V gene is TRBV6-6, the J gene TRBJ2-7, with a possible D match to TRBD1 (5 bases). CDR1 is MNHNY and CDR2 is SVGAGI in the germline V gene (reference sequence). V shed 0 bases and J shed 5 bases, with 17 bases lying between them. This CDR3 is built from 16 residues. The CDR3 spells CASSYSSMQGWNEQYF. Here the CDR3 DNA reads TGTGCCAGCAGTTACTCGTCAATGCAGGGTTGGAACGAGCAGTACTTC.

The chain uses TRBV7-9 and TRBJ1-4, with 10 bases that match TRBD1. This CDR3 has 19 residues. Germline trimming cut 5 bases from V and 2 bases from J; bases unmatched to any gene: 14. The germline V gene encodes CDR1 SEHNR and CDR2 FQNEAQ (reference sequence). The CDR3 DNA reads TGTGCCAGCAGCACATCCGGGACAGGGGTCGGTTTGACTAATGAAAAACTGTTTTTT. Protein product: CASSTSGTGVGLTNEKLFF.

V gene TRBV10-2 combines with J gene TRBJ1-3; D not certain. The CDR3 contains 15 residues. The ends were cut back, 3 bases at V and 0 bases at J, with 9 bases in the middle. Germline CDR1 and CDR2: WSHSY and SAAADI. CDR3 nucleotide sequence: TGCGCCAGCAGTGACTTCTATACCTCTGGAAACACCATATATTTT. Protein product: CASSDFYTSGNTIYF.

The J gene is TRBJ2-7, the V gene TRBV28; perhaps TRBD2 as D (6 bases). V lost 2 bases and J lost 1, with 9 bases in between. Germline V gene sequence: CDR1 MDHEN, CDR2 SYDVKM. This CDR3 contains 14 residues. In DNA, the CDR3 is TGTGCCAGCAGTTTAGCGGGATGGTCCTACGAGCAGTACTTC. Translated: CASSLAGWSYEQYF.

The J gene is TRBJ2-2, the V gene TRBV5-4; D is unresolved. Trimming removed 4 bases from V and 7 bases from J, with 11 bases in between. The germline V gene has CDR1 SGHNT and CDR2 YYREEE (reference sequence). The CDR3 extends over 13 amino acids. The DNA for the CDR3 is TGTGCCAGCAGCCCCCCGGACGTCGGGGAGCTGTTTTTT. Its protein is CASSPPDVGELFF. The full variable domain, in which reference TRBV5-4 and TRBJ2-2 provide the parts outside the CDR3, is ETGVTQSPTHLIKTRGQQVTLRCSSQSGHNTVSWYQQALGQGPQFIFQYYREEENGRGNFPPRFSGLQFPNYSSELNVNALELDDSALYLCASSPPDVGELFFGEGSRLTVL.